The rows below give T cell receptor beta chains drawn from one sample of a study of blood T cell repertoires in COVID-19. Measured with immunoSEQ multiplex PCR; TCRdb has only the in-frame clones, and not every one. Of 200,000 or so clones in the sample, 88% were seen once. The sample was PBMCs or T cells enriched from blood (not recorded which). These receptors all come from a woman in her 30s who had recovered from COVID-19. The CDR3 runs from the conserved cysteine through the conserved F or W. A D gene is named only where the DNA matches it firmly. For some rows the clone size is stated as once, few or many, or as a class when expanded; others skip it.

>TRBJ2-2|.|once|TRBV7-2|14
CASSLGRDTGELFF
TGTGCCAGCAGCTTGGGTCGGGATACCGGGGAGCTGTTTTTT
>TRBJ2-1|.|.|TRBV5-4|20
CASSSGGGLALQSSYNEQFF
TGTGCCAGCAGCTCAGGGGGTGGACTAGCATTACAAAGCTCCTACAATGAGCAGTTCTTC
>TRBJ1-1|.|.|TRBV29-1|15
CSVEGAGIGNTEAFF
TGCAGCGTTGAAGGTGCAGGGATCGGGAACACTGAAGCTTTCTTT
>TRBJ2-5|TRBD2|once|TRBV5-5|17
CASSGLAGGPGQETQYF
TGTGCCAGCAGCGGACTAGCGGGGGGGCCAGGGCAAGAGACCCAGTACTTC
>TRBJ2-3|.|few|TRBV5-4|14
CASSFSSSTDTQYF
TGTGCCAGCAGCTTCAGTTCTAGCACAGATACGCAGTATTTT
>TRBJ1-1|.|.|TRBV7-9|13
CASSLTQNTEAFF
TGTGCCAGCAGCTTAACACAGAACACTGAAGCTTTCTTT
>TRBJ2-1|TRBD2|.|TRBV10-2|16
CASSESRLAGLDEQFF
TGCGCCAGCAGTGAGTCTAGACTAGCGGGGCTGGATGAGCAGTTCTTC
>TRBJ1-6|TRBD1|.|TRBV7-6|15
CASSLEVGGLSPLHF
TGTGCCAGCAGCTTAGAAGTAGGGGGCCTTTCACCCCTCCACTTT
>TRBJ1-1|.|.|TRBV19|13
CASSIVGGTEAFF
TGTGCCAGTAGTATCGTGGGGGGAACTGAAGCTTTCTTT
>TRBJ2-1|.|.|TRBV7-8|17
CASSLTGGDSLYNEQFF
TGTGCCAGCAGTTTAACCGGGGGTGATTCACTTTACAATGAGCAGTTCTTC
>TRBJ2-2|.|once|TRBV7-3|14
CASSPGVGTGELFF
TGTGCCAGCAGCCCCGGGGTGGGCACCGGGGAGCTGTTTTTT
>TRBJ2-5|TRBD2|.|TRBV5-1|16
CASSLDLAGDGETQYF
TGCGCCAGCAGCTTGGACCTCGCGGGGGATGGAGAGACCCAGTACTTC
>TRBJ2-5|.|few|TRBV5-5|14
CASQTTGWRETQYF
TGTGCCAGCCAAACCACAGGGTGGAGAGAGACCCAGTACTTC
>TRBJ1-5|.|once|TRBV3-1/TRBV3-2|14
CASSQHSSNQPQHF
TGTGCCAGCAGCCAGCACAGTAGCAATCAGCCCCAGCATTTT